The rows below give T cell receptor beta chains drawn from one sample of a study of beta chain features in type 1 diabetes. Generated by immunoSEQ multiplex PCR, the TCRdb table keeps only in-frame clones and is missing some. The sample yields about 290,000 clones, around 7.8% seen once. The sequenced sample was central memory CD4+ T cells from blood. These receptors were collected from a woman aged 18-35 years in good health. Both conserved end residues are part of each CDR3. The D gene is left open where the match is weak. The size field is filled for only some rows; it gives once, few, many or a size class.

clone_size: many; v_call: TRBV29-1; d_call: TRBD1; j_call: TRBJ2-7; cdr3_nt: TGCAGCGTTGTTCCTCCGGATCAGGGGGCCTCCTACGAGCAGTACTTC; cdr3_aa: CSVVPPDQGASYEQYF
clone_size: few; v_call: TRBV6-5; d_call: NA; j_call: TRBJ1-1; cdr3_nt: TGTGCCAGCAGCCTGCTTTGGGGCGCTGAAGCTTTCTTT; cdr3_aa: CASSLLWGAEAFF
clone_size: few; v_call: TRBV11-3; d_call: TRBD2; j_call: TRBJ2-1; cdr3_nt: TGTGCCTTCCTAGAGCGGGAAGAGCAGTTCTTC; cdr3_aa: CAFLEREEQFF
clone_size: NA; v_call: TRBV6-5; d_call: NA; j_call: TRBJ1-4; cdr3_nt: TGTGCCAGCAGTCCCACAGGAACTGAAAAACTGTTTTTT; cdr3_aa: CASSPTGTEKLFF
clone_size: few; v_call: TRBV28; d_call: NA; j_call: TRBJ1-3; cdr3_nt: TGTGCCAGCAGTTTAGTACGAGGACGCAGGGCCTTTAGCTCTGGAAACACCATATATTTT; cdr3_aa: CASSLVRGRRAFSSGNTIYF
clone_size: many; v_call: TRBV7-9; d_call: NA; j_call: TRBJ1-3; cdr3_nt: TGTGCCAGCAGCGCGAGAGCTCCCCCTGACACCATATATTTT; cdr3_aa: CASSARAPPDTIYF
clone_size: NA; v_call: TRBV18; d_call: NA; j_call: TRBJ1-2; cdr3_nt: TGTGCCAGTTCACCAGAGTCCATCTATGGCTACACCTTC; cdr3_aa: CASSPESIYGYTF
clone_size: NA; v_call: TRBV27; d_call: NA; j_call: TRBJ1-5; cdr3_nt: TGTGCCAGCAGTTCCTTTCGGAATCAGCCCCAGCATTTT; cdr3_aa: CASSSFRNQPQHF
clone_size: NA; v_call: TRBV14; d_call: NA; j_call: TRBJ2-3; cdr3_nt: TGTGCCAGCAGCCAACTAGGCTCGGATACGCAGTATTTT; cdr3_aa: CASSQLGSDTQYF
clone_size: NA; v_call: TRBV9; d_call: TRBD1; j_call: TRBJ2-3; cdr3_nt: TGTGCCAGCACTCGTGGACAGGGGGGTACAGATACGCAGTATTTT; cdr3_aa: CASTRGQGGTDTQYF
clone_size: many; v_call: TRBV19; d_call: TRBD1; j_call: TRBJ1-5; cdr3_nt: TGTGCCAGTAGTGCCCACAGGGGGCCTATCAATCAGCCCCAGCATTTT; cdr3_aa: CASSAHRGPINQPQHF
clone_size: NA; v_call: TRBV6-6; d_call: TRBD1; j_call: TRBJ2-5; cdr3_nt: TGTGCCAGCAGGCCCCCCGGACAGGGGGCCTCGGGGACCCAGTACTTC; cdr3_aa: CASRPPGQGASGTQYF
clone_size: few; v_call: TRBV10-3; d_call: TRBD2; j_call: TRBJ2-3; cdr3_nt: TGTGCCATCAGTGAAAGTAGCGGGGGGCTGGGAGATACGCAGTATTTT; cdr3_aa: CAISESSGGLGDTQYF
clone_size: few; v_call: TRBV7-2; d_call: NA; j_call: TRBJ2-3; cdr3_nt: TGTGCCAGCAGCCAAGCATCAGGAATAGCGGAGGGGGCAGATACGCAGTATTTT; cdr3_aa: CASSQASGIAEGADTQYF
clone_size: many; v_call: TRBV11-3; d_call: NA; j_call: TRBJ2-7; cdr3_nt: TGTGCCAGCAGCTTACCATCTCAATACGAGCAGTACTTC; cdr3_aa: CASSLPSQYEQYF
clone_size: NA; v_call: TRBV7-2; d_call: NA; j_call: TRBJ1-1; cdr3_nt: TGTGCCAGCAGCTTCGGGGGCTCGGACACTGAAGCTTTCTTT; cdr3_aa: CASSFGGSDTEAFF
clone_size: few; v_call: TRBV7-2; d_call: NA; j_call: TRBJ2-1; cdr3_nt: TGTGCCAGCAGCTTACAGGGGTCCTACAATGAGCAGTTCTTC; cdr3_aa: CASSLQGSYNEQFF
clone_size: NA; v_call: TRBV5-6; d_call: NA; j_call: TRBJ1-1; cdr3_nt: TGTGCCAGCAGCTTGAGTCTCGGGGACACTGAAGCTTTCTTT; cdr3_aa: CASSLSLGDTEAFF
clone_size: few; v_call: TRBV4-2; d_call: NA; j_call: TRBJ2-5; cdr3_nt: TGTGCCAGCAGCCAACCATCGGAGACCCAGTACTTC; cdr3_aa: CASSQPSETQYF
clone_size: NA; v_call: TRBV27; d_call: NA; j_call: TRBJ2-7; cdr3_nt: TGTGCCAGCAGTTCAACAGGAGGCCCCTACGAGCAGTACTTC; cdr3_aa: CASSSTGGPYEQYF
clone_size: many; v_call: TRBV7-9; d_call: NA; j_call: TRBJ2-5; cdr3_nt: TGTGCCAGCAGCTCGCCCCGTCAGGCAGGTACCCAAGAGACCCAGTACTTC; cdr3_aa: CASSSPRQAGTQETQYF
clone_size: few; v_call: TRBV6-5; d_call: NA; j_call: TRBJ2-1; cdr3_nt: TGTGCCAGCAGTTACTCGGGCAGTCCTTACAATGAGCAGTTCTTC; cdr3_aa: CASSYSGSPYNEQFF
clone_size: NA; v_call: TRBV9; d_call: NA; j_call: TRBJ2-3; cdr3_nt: TGTGCCAGCAGCCCCTCGGCCGGCAGCACAGATACGCAGTATTTT; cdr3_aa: CASSPSAGSTDTQYF
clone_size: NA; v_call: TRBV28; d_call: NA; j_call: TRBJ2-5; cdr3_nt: TGTGCCAGCAGCTGGGGTCCGAAAGAGACCCAGTACTTC; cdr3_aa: CASSWGPKETQYF
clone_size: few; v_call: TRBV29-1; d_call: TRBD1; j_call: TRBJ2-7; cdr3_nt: TGCAGCGTTCGGGACAGGATTCTTTCCGAGCAGTACTTC; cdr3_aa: CSVRDRILSEQYF
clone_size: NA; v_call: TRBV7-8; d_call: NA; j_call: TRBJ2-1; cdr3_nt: TGCGCCAGCAGCCAGGTAGATATGGGGTTCTCCTACAATGAGCAGTTCTTC; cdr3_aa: CASSQVDMGFSYNEQFF
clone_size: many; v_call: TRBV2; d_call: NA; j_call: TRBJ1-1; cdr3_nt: TGTGCCAGCAGTGAAGCGCGGGGGGTAACTGAAGCTTTCTTT; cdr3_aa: CASSEARGVTEAFF
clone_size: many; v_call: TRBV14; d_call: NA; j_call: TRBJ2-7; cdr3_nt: TGTGCCAGCGGCCAGGGAGGCGAGCAGTACTTC; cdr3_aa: CASGQGGEQYF
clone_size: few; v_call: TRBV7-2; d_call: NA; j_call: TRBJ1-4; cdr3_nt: TGTGCCAGCAGCTTAGGTTGGGGACAAGGGAAACTGTTTTTT; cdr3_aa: CASSLGWGQGKLFF
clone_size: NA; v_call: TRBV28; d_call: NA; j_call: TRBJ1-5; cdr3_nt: TGTGCCAGCAGTTCATCGGGACTGGGGTCATATAGCAATCAGCCCCAGCATTTT; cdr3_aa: CASSSSGLGSYSNQPQHF
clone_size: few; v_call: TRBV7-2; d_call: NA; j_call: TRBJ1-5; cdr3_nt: TGTGCCAGCAGCTTACAGCGGGGGCCCCAGCATTTT; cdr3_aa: CASSLQRGPQHF
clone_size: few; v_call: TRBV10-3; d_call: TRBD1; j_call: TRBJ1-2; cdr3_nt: TGTGCCACCAAGAAGGCTCAGGGGGCAGACCATGGCTACACCTTC; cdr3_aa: CATKKAQGADHGYTF
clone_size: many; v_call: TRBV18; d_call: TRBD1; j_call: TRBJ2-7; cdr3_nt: TGTGCCAGCTCACCAACGGGACAGGGCTCCTACGAGCAGTACTTC; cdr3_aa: CASSPTGQGSYEQYF
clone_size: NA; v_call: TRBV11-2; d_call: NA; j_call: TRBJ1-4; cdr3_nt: TGTGCCAGCAGCTTGGGGGGGCCAACTAATGAAAAACTGTTTTTT; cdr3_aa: CASSLGGPTNEKLFF
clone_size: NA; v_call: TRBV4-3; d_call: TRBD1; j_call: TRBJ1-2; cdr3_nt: TGCGCCAGCAGCCAACGGACAGGGGACTATGGCTACACCTTC; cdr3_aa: CASSQRTGDYGYTF
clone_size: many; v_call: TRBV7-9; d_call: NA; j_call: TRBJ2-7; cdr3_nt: TGTGCCAGCACCCAGGGCCGGCCCTACGAGCAGTACTTC; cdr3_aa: CASTQGRPYEQYF
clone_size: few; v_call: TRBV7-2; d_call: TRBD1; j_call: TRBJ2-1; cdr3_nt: TGTGCCAGCAGCTCTACCCCGGGACAGGGGGCCTACAATGAGCAGTTCTTC; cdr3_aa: CASSSTPGQGAYNEQFF
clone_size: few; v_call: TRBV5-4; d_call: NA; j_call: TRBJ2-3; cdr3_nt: TGTGCCAGCAGCTCCGCCCGGGGACCAGATACGCAGTATTTT; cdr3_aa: CASSSARGPDTQYF
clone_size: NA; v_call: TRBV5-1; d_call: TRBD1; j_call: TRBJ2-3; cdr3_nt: TGCGCCAGCAGGACCGGGACAGGGGTCGGCACAGATACGCAGTATTTT; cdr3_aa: CASRTGTGVGTDTQYF
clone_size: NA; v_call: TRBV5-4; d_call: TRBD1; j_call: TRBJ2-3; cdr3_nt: TGTGCCAGCAGCTCCCGGGACAGTTTGGGAGATACGCAGTATTTT; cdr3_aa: CASSSRDSLGDTQYF
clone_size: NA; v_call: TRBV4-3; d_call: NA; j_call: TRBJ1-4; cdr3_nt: TGCGCCAGCAGCCAAGGGGAGGGGGAAAAACTGTTTTTT; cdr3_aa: CASSQGEGEKLFF
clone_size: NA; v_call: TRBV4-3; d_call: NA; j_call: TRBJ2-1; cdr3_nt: TGCGCCAGCAGCCAAGGGCAGGGCGGGATGTTCTCCTACAATGAGCAGTTCTTC; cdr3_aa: CASSQGQGGMFSYNEQFF
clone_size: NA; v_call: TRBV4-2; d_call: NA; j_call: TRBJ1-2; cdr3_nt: TGTGCCAGCAGCCAAGATCTTTTGCGGACACAATATGGCTACACCTTC; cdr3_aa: CASSQDLLRTQYGYTF
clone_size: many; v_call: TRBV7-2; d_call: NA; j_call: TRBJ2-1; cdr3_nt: TGTGCCAGCAGCCGGACGGATGACAATGAGCAGTTCTTC; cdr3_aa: CASSRTDDNEQFF
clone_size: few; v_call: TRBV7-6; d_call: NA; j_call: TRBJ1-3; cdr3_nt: TGTGCCAGCAGCCGGGCAGGTTCTTCGGGAAACACCATATATTTT; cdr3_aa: CASSRAGSSGNTIYF
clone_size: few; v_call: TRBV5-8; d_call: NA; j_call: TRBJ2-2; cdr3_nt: TGTGCCAGCAGCTTCCTCCGGGCCGGGGAGCTGTTTTTT; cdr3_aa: CASSFLRAGELFF
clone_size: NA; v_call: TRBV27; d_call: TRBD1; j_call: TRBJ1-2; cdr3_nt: TGTGCCAGCAGTGGACAGGGTCGAGGCTACACCTTC; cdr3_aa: CASSGQGRGYTF
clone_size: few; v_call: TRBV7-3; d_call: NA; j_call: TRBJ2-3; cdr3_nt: TGTGCCAGCAGCTTAGGAGGGGTGACAGATACGCAGTATTTT; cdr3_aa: CASSLGGVTDTQYF
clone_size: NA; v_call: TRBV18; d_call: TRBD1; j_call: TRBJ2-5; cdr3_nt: TGTGCCAGCTCACCTGGGACAGCCCCTGGGGAGACCCAGTACTTC; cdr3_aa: CASSPGTAPGETQYF
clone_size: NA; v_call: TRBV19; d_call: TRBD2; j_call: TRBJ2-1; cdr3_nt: TGTGCCAGTAGTCCCACCGGGACTAGCGGGGGTAGAGAGCAGTTCTTC; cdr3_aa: CASSPTGTSGGREQFF
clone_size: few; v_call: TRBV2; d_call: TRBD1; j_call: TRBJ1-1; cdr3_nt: TGTGCCAGCAGCCGGACAGGGCTTCGGAACACTGAAGCTTTCTTT; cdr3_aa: CASSRTGLRNTEAFF
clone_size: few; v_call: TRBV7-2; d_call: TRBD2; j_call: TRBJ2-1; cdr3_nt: TGTGCCAGCAGCTCCATACGGACTAGCGGGGGCTCCTACAATGAGCAGTTCTTC; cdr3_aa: CASSSIRTSGGSYNEQFF
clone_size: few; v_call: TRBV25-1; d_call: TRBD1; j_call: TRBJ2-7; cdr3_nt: TGTGCCAGCAGCCAGCCCTCCGGGACAGGAGACTACGAGCAGTACTTC; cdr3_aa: CASSQPSGTGDYEQYF
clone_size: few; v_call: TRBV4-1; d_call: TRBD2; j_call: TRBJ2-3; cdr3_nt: TGCGCCAGCAGCCAAACTAGCGGGGGGGCGTCCGATACGCAGTATTTT; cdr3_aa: CASSQTSGGASDTQYF
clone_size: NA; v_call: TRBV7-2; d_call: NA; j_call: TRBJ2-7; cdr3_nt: TGTGCCAGCAGCCTTTGGTCCCAGCGAGGCTACGAGCAGTACTTC; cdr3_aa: CASSLWSQRGYEQYF
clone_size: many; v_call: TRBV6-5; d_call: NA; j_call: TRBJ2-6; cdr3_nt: TGTGCCAGCAGCGCAGGGCCTGGGGCCAACGTCCTGACTTTC; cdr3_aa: CASSAGPGANVLTF
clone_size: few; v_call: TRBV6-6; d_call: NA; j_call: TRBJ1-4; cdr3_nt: TGTGCCAGCAGTCCGAGAGGAGAACTGTTTTTT; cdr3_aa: CASSPRGELFF
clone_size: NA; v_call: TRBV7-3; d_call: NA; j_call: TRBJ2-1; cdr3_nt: TGTGCCAGCAGCTTGGGGAGCTCCTACAATGAGCAGTTCTTC; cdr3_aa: CASSLGSSYNEQFF
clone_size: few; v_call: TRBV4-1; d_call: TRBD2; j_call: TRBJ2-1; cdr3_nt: TGCGCCAGCAGCCACAAACGGACTAGCGGGATCGATGAGCAGTTCTTC; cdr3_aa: CASSHKRTSGIDEQFF